The rows below give T cell receptor beta chains drawn from one sample of a study of T-cell memory formation after mild COVID-19. Via MiXCR, TCRdb re-called the 5' RACE reads, giving one row per CDR3 protein. Altogether 100,000 to 130,000 distinct CDR3 sequences are present, 13% to 15% being singletons, with the ten largest covering less than 40%. The sample consisted of PBMCs or a T cell subset sorted from them (not recorded which). The receptors were sampled from a man younger than 30 who had mild COVID-19 (a few samples of this study predate the infection). Cell type and time point are not known. The CDR3 runs from the conserved cysteine through the conserved F or W. A D gene is named only where the DNA matches it firmly. The size of a clone is reported for some rows only, either as once, few or many, or as a class for expanded clones.

TRBV9	TRBD2	.	TRBJ2-5	TGTGCCAGCAGCCCGAGCGGGGGGCATCCCAGGGAGACCCAGTACTTC	CASSPSGGHPRETQYF
TRBV29-1	.	many	TRBJ1-1	TGCAGCGTTGATCAGGTCCTGAACACTGAAGCTTTCTTT	CSVDQVLNTEAFF
TRBV29-1	.	.	TRBJ2-5	TGCAGCGTTGAAAAACTTCAAGAGACCCAGTACTTC	CSVEKLQETQYF
TRBV11-2	TRBD2	few	TRBJ2-3	TGTGCCAGCAGCTTCTCGAGCGGGGGGCCCACAGATACGCAGTATTTT	CASSFSSGGPTDTQYF
TRBV4-2	.	.	TRBJ1-1	TGTGCCAGCAGCCAAGACAGGGGTTTGAACACTGAAGCTTTCTTT	CASSQDRGLNTEAFF
TRBV6-5	TRBD2	few	TRBJ2-3	TGTGCCAGCAGTATGATGCCTAGCGGGGGCACAGATACGCAGTATTTT	CASSMMPSGGTDTQYF
TRBV4-3	TRBD1	.	TRBJ1-1	TGCGCCAGCAGAAGGGACAGAAACACTGAAGCTTTCTTT	CASRRDRNTEAFF
TRBV28	.	few	TRBJ2-1	TGTGCCAGCAGTTTCCCCGGGGACGATGAGCAGTTCTTC	CASSFPGDDEQFF
TRBV6-6	TRBD1	.	TRBJ2-7	TGTGCCAGCAGTTACTCGCAGGGGGCAGGCGAGCAGTACTTC	CASSYSQGAGEQYF
TRBV6-2/TRBV6-3	.	few	TRBJ2-6	TGTGCCAGCAATCCCGTAGGGGGGGAAGGCGTCCTGACTTTC	CASNPVGGEGVLTF
TRBV7-8	.	few	TRBJ2-7	TGTGCCAGCAGCTTAGTGGACCTCTACGAGCAGTACTTC	CASSLVDLYEQYF
TRBV9	TRBD2	.	TRBJ2-3	TGTGCCAGCAGCGTAGGTCGCGGGGGGAAAGATACGCAGTATTTT	CASSVGRGGKDTQYF
TRBV11-2	.	few	TRBJ1-2	TGTGCCAGCAGCTTAAACCACCGGGACACCTTCTATGGCTACACCTTC	CASSLNHRDTFYGYTF
TRBV28	.	few	TRBJ2-2	TGTGCCAGCCTTTCCGGATCGCTCCACGTCGCGGCCACCGGGGAGCTGTTTTTT	CASLSGSLHVAATGELFF
TRBV6-2/TRBV6-3	.	.	TRBJ2-1	TGTGCCAGCACCACGACAGGTTACAATGAGCAGTTCTTC	CASTTTGYNEQFF
TRBV24-1	.	.	TRBJ2-2	TGTGCCACCAGTGTGGCGGCGAACACCGGGGAGCTGTTTTTT	CATSVAANTGELFF
TRBV7-9	.	few	TRBJ2-5	TGTGCCAGCAGCACAAGGGTGCAAGAGACCCAGTACTTC	CASSTRVQETQYF
TRBV21-1	.	.	TRBJ1-2	TGTGCCAGCAGCCGGACAGGCCCTAACTATGGCTACACCTTC	CASSRTGPNYGYTF
TRBV29-1	.	few	TRBJ1-1	TGCAGCCCCCACCAGGCAGGGTCGGCTGAAGCTTTCTTT	CSPHQAGSAEAFF
TRBV3-1	TRBD1	many	TRBJ2-3	TGTGCCAGCAGCCAAGTTGGGACAGGAACAGATACGCAGTATTTT	CASSQVGTGTDTQYF
TRBV7-9	TRBD1	few	TRBJ2-5	TGTGCCAGCAGCTCACAGGGGGCCCTAGACCCCCAAGAGACCCAGTACTTC	CASSSQGALDPQETQYF
TRBV18	.	few	TRBJ2-2	TGTGCCAGCTCACTCCCTACTATGACCGGGGAGCTGTTTTTT	CASSLPTMTGELFF
TRBV27	.	.	TRBJ1-5	TGTGCCAGCAGTTACAAACTTTATAGCAATCAGCCCCAGCATTTT	CASSYKLYSNQPQHF
TRBV4-1	.	.	TRBJ2-7	TGCGCCAGCAGCCCAAGAGTCGAAGGGGCCTACGAGCAGTACTTC	CASSPRVEGAYEQYF
TRBV7-9	TRBD1	.	TRBJ2-7	TGTGCCAGCAGCCCAGAGGGACAGAAAACCTCCTACGAGCAGTACTTC	CASSPEGQKTSYEQYF
TRBV20-1	.	.	TRBJ1-1	TGCAGTGCTAACCGACAGCACATGAACACTGAAGCTTTCTTT	CSANRQHMNTEAFF
TRBV6-4	.	.	TRBJ2-7	TGTGCCAGCAGTGACGGAACAGGGAAAATTTACGAGCAGTACTTC	CASSDGTGKIYEQYF
TRBV4-2	TRBD2	.	TRBJ2-1	TGTGCCAGCAGCCAAGGCGGGGGACACAATGAGCAGTTCTTC	CASSQGGGHNEQFF
TRBV29-1	.	few	TRBJ1-1	TGCAGCGTTGTAGGCACTGAAGCTTTCTTT	CSVVGTEAFF
TRBV7-9	.	few	TRBJ1-6	TGTGCCAGCAGCTCTGGAGCATTGGATTCACCCCTCCACTTT	CASSSGALDSPLHF
TRBV6-7	.	.	TRBJ2-5	TGTGCCAGAAGTTACTCGGGGCTCAAGGACCGTTCGAACTTC	CARSYSGLKDRSNF
TRBV11-2	TRBD2	.	TRBJ2-5	TGTGCCAGCAGCTTAGAAGGATGGAGCGGGGGGGCGGAGACCCAGTACTTC	CASSLEGWSGGAETQYF
TRBV15	.	few	TRBJ2-3	TGTGCCACCAGCAGAGATGGGGGTACGCAGTATTTT	CATSRDGGTQYF
TRBV7-2	.	.	TRBJ1-1	TGTGCCAGCAGCCCAAATACCGGGACGAGGAACACTGAAGCTTTCTTT	CASSPNTGTRNTEAFF
TRBV7-9	.	.	TRBJ2-1	TGTGCCAGCAGCTTACTCTCAGACAATGAGCAGTTCTTC	CASSLLSDNEQFF
TRBV7-9	.	few	TRBJ2-2	TGTGCCAGCAGCGGAGAAAAGGGGGACACCGGGGAGCTGTTTTTT	CASSGEKGDTGELFF
TRBV28	.	.	TRBJ2-5	TGTGCCAGCAGTTTAGTCAGGGCGGGAGAGACCCAGTACTTC	CASSLVRAGETQYF
TRBV12-3/TRBV12-4	.	.	TRBJ1-6	TGTGCCAGCACTTTTTACCCCTATAATTCACCCCTCCACTTT	CASTFYPYNSPLHF
TRBV11-2	.	once	TRBJ1-1	TGTGCCAGCAGCGCCACGGCCCGGGGCACTGAAGCTTTCTTT	CASSATARGTEAFF
TRBV6-5	.	few	TRBJ2-4	TGTGCCAGCAGTTACACACAGAAAAACATTCAGTACTTC	CASSYTQKNIQYF
TRBV6-5	.	.	TRBJ2-7	TGTGCCAGCAGTTACACTGTTGAGTACGAGCAGTACTTC	CASSYTVEYEQYF
TRBV4-1	.	many	TRBJ1-4	TGCGCCAGCAGCCGGCTCACACGACACAGGGTGAATGAAAAACTGTTTTTT	CASSRLTRHRVNEKLFF
TRBV4-3	.	few	TRBJ2-5	TGCGCCAGCAGCCAAGATAGCGGACCCCAAGAGACCCAGTACTTC	CASSQDSGPQETQYF
TRBV6-5	.	.	TRBJ1-5	TGTGCCAGCAGTTACGAGGCCAATCAGCCCCAGCATTTT	CASSYEANQPQHF
TRBV5-1	.	.	TRBJ1-4	TGCGCCAGCAGACACTCGGACCCGGGAAAACTGTTTTTT	CASRHSDPGKLFF
TRBV7-6	.	few	TRBJ2-3	TGTGCCAGCAGCTTAGGTCTCGGAGTCACTAGCACAGATACGCAGTATTTT	CASSLGLGVTSTDTQYF
TRBV11-2	.	few	TRBJ2-3	TGTGCCAGCAGCAGGACCCCGGGGACGTCCACAGATACGCAGTATTTT	CASSRTPGTSTDTQYF
TRBV7-3	TRBD2	.	TRBJ2-3	TGTGCCAGCAGCTTAAGGGCGCGACTAGCGGGGGCCTCGACGTTAGCAGATACGCAGTATTTT	CASSLRARLAGASTLADTQYF
TRBV4-3	.	.	TRBJ1-5	TGCGCCAGCAGCCAAGGATCCGCAGGGAACCAGCCCCAGCATTTT	CASSQGSAGNQPQHF
TRBV30	TRBD1	.	TRBJ2-2	TGTGCCTGGAGTTCGGGACAGGGGGCCGGCGGGGAGCTGTTTTTT	CAWSSGQGAGGELFF
TRBV29-1	.	many	TRBJ2-5	TGCAGCGTTGAAGGGGTCTCAGAAGAGACCCAGTACTTC	CSVEGVSEETQYF